Shown below are 18 T cell receptor beta chains from a single sample sequenced in a study of T cell repertoires in cytomegalovirus infection. TCRdb used MiXCR to reprocess the reads, holding one entry per CDR3 protein. The data contain 380,000 or so distinct CDR3 sequences, 34% of them singletons. Their target antigens are unknown. Material: cultured PBMCs, obtained from culture after CMV antigen stimulation. These receptors were taken from a human donor in good health (CMV status not recorded). Some clones in this sample may be carry-over from other donors' samples.

The chain joins TRBV28 to TRBJ2-5; TRBD1 agrees at 9 bases. The V gene end was trimmed by 2 bases and the J gene end by 6 bases; junction bases not matched to a gene: 7. Per germline, CDR1 MDHEN and CDR2 SYDVKM. This CDR3 is 15 amino acids long. The CDR3 here is CASSLPQGALQTQYF. The CDR3 DNA sequence: TGTGCCAGCAGTTTACCACAGGGGGCCTTACAGACCCAGTACTTC.

This clonotype was recorded many times. This chain links TRBV6-2 or TRBV6-3 with TRBJ1-1; D perhaps matches TRBD1 (5 bases). The germline gives CDR1 MNHEY, CDR2 SVGEGT. This CDR3 is 15 amino acids long. Trimming pared 0 bases from V and 4 bases from J, leaving 12 bases between. The CDR3 spells CASSYSGRRGTEAFF. CDR3 sequence (DNA): TGTGCCAGCAGTTACTCCGGAAGGAGGGGCACTGAAGCTTTCTTT.

This chain connects TRBV2 to TRBJ1-4, with 8 bases identical to TRBD1. The CDR3 has 16 amino acids. The germline V gene has CDR1 SNHLY and CDR2 FYNNEI. The trim removed 4 bases at V and 0 bases at J, leaving 4 bases unmatched. CDR3 DNA sequence: TGTGCCAGCAGTGTTGACAGGGGTTCAACTAATGAAAAACTGTTTTTT. Its translation is CASSVDRGSTNEKLFF.

This clonotype was found a few times. This chain uses TRBV6-2 or TRBV6-3 with TRBJ1-6; D is undetermined. The CDR3 consists of 14 residues. CDR1 is MNHEY and CDR2 is SVGEGT in the germline V gene. V lost 8 bases to trimming and J lost 5 bases, with 13 bases between them. The CDR3 reads CASVRSANNSPLHF. The CDR3 DNA follows: TGTGCCAGCGTCCGTTCGGCCAATAATTCACCCCTCCACTTT.

CDR3 protein: CASSQESRGTDTQYF. DNA for the CDR3: TGCGCCAGCAGCCAAGAGAGCAGGGGAACAGATACGCAGTATTTT. J is TRBJ2-3 and V is TRBV4-1; D may be TRBD1 (6 bases). Germline V gene data show CDR1 as MGHRA and CDR2 as YSYEKL. Trimming took 0 bases from V and 3 from J, leaving 10 bases between them. The CDR3 totals 15 residues.

The gene calls are TRBV19 and TRBJ2-2, with TRBD2 identical over 15 bases. The V segment lost 10 bases and the J segment 4 bases; nucleotides outside the gene matches: 16. Germline CDR1 reads LNHDA; CDR2 reads SQIVND (reference sequence). The length of the CDR3 is 19 residues. CDR3 DNA: TGTGCCACCTCTGCCCACGGACTAGCGGGAGGGGGTGGCACCGGGGAGCTGTTTTTT. The encoded protein is CATSAHGLAGGGGTGELFF. Supplemented by reference TRBV19 and TRBJ2-2, the full variable domain reads DGGITQSPKYLFRKEGQNVTLSCEQNLNHDAMYWYRQDPGQGLRLIYYSQIVNDFQKGDIAEGYSVSREKKESFPLTVTSAQKNPTAFYLCATSAHGLAGGGGTGELFFGEGSRLTVL.

Only a few counts were recorded for this clonotype. V gene TRBV4-3 combines with J gene TRBJ2-2; no reliable D call. Trimming pared 1 base from V and 4 bases from J, leaving 10 bases between. Germline values: CDR1 LGHNA, CDR2 YSLEER. CDR3 length equals 15 residues. The CDR3 region is CASSQVNYFTGELFF. CDR3 DNA sequence: TGCGCCAGCAGCCAAGTGAACTACTTCACCGGGGAGCTGTTTTTT.

The sample holds a few counts of this clonotype. V usage is TRBV19 and J usage is TRBJ1-5; TRBD1 might be the D (6 bases). The V end was cut by 8 bases, the J end by 0 bases, with 20 bases between. In germline, CDR1 is LNHDA, CDR2 SQIVND (reference sequence). The CDR3 is 17 amino acids. The CDR3 DNA is TGTGCCAGTCTCCCGGGGGGCCCTGCTTATAGCAATCAGCCCCAGCATTTT. This encodes CASLPGGPAYSNQPQHF.

This clonotype was found a few times. The genes are TRBV7-8 and TRBJ2-2; TRBD2 might be the D (5 bases). This CDR3 comprises 14 residues. Trimming took off 4 bases at V and 5 bases at J, with 11 bases between the two ends. The germline gives CDR1 SGHVS, CDR2 FQNEAQ. As DNA, the CDR3 is TGTGCCAGCAGCTCTCGGGATTTAACCGGGGAGCTGTTTTTT. It specifies CASSSRDLTGELFF.

This chain joins TRBV6-2 or TRBV6-3 and TRBJ2-7; 7 nucleotides agree with TRBD1. Germline CDR1 reads MNHEY; CDR2 reads SVGEGT. The J segment lost 7 bases and the V segment lost 3 bases, leaving 9 bases of the junction unmatched. This CDR3 region has 14 residues. As DNA, the CDR3 is TGTGCCAGCAGTTATGCCCTGACAGGGTATGAGCAGTACGTC. As protein: CASSYALTGYEQYV.

The CDR3 protein is CSATKREGGLTDTQYF. In DNA form, the CDR3 reads TGCAGTGCCACTAAGCGGGAGGGAGGGTTGACAGATACGCAGTATTTT. The rearrangement joins TRBV20-1 to TRBJ2-3; 10 positions match TRBD2. Germline CDR1 is DFQATT and CDR2 is SNEGSKA (reference sequence). The CDR3 is made up of 16 amino acids. J gave up 3 bases and V 6 bases, and 12 bases lay outside the gene matches.

This clonotype was counted at least ten times. This sequence joins TRBV2 and TRBJ2-7, with TRBD1 matching over 12 bases. Germline assignment: CDR1 SNHLY and CDR2 FYNNEI. CDR3 length equals 14 residues. Trimming took 0 bases from V and 11 from J; bases not matched to a gene: 5. The CDR3 loop reads CASSEAGTGGVEYF. The CDR3 DNA sequence: TGTGCCAGCAGTGAAGCTGGGACAGGGGGCGTAGAGTACTTC.

This clonotype was detected a few times. J is TRBJ1-5 and V is TRBV24-1; the match to TRBD1 covers 7 bases. The CDR3 runs 16 residues. V lost 3 bases, J lost 2 bases, and 6 bases stayed unmatched. Germline V gene sequence: CDR1 KGHDR, CDR2 SFDVKD. CDR3 loop: CATSDGTGTGNQPQHF. The CDR3 DNA follows: TGTGCCACCAGTGATGGGACCGGGACAGGCAATCAGCCCCAGCATTTT.

This clonotype came up many times. V is TRBV7-2 and J is TRBJ2-5; 12 bases agree with TRBD1. This CDR3 is built from 19 residues. V was clipped by 1 base and J by 4 bases; unmatched bases: 13. Germline V gives CDR1 SGHTA, CDR2 FQGNSA. CDR3 nucleotides: TGTGCCAGCAGCTTAGTAGGGACAGGGGGCGCAGGGGGAGTAGAGACCCAGTACTTC. Encoded protein: CASSLVGTGGAGGVETQYF.

This clonotype was recorded a few times. V gene TRBV11-2 combines with J gene TRBJ2-7; D is uncertain. The CDR3 sequence is 13 residues long. V lost 7 bases to trimming and J lost 2 bases, with 12 bases between them. Germline V gene lookup returns CDR1 SGHAT and CDR2 FQNNGV. For the CDR3, the DNA is TGTGCCAGCACCCCCGCCCCAACCTACGAGCAGTACTTC. Its translation: CASTPAPTYEQYF.

This chain uses TRBV2 with TRBJ1-1; no definite D call. Germline V CDR1 and CDR2: SNHLY, FYNNEI. Trimming cost V 1 base and J 3 bases, with 6 bases left between them. The CDR3 is made up of 13 amino acids. CDR3 protein: CASSEDLYTEAFF. Written as DNA, the CDR3 is TGTGCCAGCAGTGAAGACCTTTACACTGAAGCTTTCTTT.

This clonotype came up a few times. This rearrangement joins TRBV11-2 to TRBJ2-2, with D tentatively TRBD2 (6 bases). The germline V gene encodes CDR1 SGHAT and CDR2 FQNNGV. V lost 4 bases and J lost 6, with 15 bases in between. This CDR3 is built from 15 residues. The chain's CDR3 is CASSSLSQRAGELFF. The CDR3 DNA reads TGTGCCAGCAGCTCCTTGAGCCAGCGGGCCGGGGAGCTGTTTTTT.

This clonotype showed up just a few times. V usage is TRBV18 and J usage is TRBJ2-1; perhaps TRBD1 as D (6 bases). The CDR3 is made up of 15 amino acids. V lost 6 bases to trimming and J lost 7 bases, with 19 bases between them. Germline CDR1 is KGHSH and CDR2 is LQKENI. As DNA, the CDR3 is TGTGCCAGCTCGTCCCGGTCAGGGGCGCAGAATGAGCAGTTCTTC. Its protein product is CASSSRSGAQNEQFF.